This note documents a single T cell receptor (beta chain) sequence. What this receptor recognizes is not known. It has no much larger one-base neighbor in the sample; base qualities were not kept. The CDR3 regions of human TCRbeta chains were subjected to immunosequencing. On the authors' methods: Repertoire TCRs were matched against a reference library of SARS-CoV-2-specific TCRs generated with the MIRA antigen-specificity platform. Breadth meant the fraction of unique TCRs that were SARS-CoV-2-associated, whereas depth meant the fraction of total T cells that were SARS-CoV-2-associated. Using the MIRA data, each spike-specific TCR was assigned both to the spike region to which the TCR was reactive and to a CD4 or CD8 class. Log10-transformed breadth and depth values were compared by one-way ANOVA with Sidak's multiple comparisons tests. Imported from immuneACCESS, the table was reduced by TCRdb to in-frame sequences with V and J called. These copies leave out some clones; in studies compared against another copy, an unresolved V gene accounts for under half, and the cause of the remainder is not known. V, J and clone size derive from that table, while D and trimming were established from the DNA sequence. In this sample the table shows about 140,000 clones, approximately 89% of which occur a single time. Together, the top ten hold approximately 4.5% of the sample.

This record comes from a study of T cell responses to AZD1222 COVID-19 vaccine (dated by TCRdb to about 2021). Some background on the complete study: AZD1222 recipients given second doses at about 4 weeks or at about 12 weeks were pooled, since spike-specific TCR depth and breadth were not found to differ between the two schedules. A total of 230 or so trial participants underwent TCR sequencing, of whom about 210 received two doses of AZD1222 and some 26 received two doses of the MenACWY control vaccine. Trial participants were enrolled into age subgroups of 18-55, 56-69 and 70-plus years, which contained about 150, 28 and 57 TCR-sequenced participants, respectively. Overall results and qualifications from the work: Vaccine-associated CD4 TCRs spanned the whole spike protein, with dominant responses in regions 160-218 and 743-854. Because no samples from the day 14 peak response were available, repertoires could be characterized only after the peak T cell response. The 56-69-year group was small, and its depth increase did not reach significance, likely because of low power. Participants were mostly white British and included more females than males, and it was suggested by the authors that clonal diversity may have been underestimated. Nearly half of unique spike-specific TCRs reportedly recognized epitopes outside regions mutated in the B.1.351 and B.1.1.7 variants. After two AZD1222 doses, spike-specific TCR breadth and depth were significantly higher than at day 0 and than in MenACWY recipients. Conclusions about previously exposed vaccinees were limited because only six or seven AZD1222 recipients were SARS-CoV-2 seropositive at baseline.

The meaning of the sample's time point label: baseline before first vaccination. Vaccinee samples were obtained from the UK trials COV001 and COV002, which included a single-blind randomized controlled phase 2/3 trial of AZD1222 (ChAdOx1 nCoV-19) in healthy adults. Trial participant PBMC samples were collected at day 0 and day 28 after the second dose for TCRbeta chain sequencing. Compared with germline, V lacks 2 bases and J lacks 3 bases; bases without a gene match: 2. The germline V gene (reference sequence) specifies MNHEY as CDR1 and SMNVEV as CDR2. Counted from cysteine to phenylalanine, this CDR3 has 14 amino acids. Only the CDR3 region is kept as DNA, spanning 42 bases read in frame from base 1.

Here the sequenced sample was peripheral blood, taken on day 0 of AZD1222 vaccination. The receptor comes from an adult in good health. Rearrangement joined TRBV27 to TRBJ1-1; TRBD1 agrees with 8 junctional bases. The CDR3 corresponds to CASSLSRGHTEAFF. The DNA sequence is as follows: TGTGCCAGCAGTTTAAGCAGGGGGCACACTGAAGCTTTCTTT.